This T cell receptor (beta chain) was documented in a study of beta chain features in type 1 diabetes. Notes on the study in general: The naive, central memory and Treg TCRB repertoires looked more alike in patients than they did in healthy donors. Sequencing of cDNA might inflate the share of cells that strongly express TCR.

This clone was found a few times. Its target is not known. Of the isolated RNA, all was reverse transcribed, and so the sequenced material was expressed TCRB transcripts. The method was immunoSEQ multiplex PCR; TCRdb's version includes in-frame clones alone and lacks a portion of them. Of approximately 380,000 clones listed, approximately 16% are singletons. Germline-derived CDR1 and CDR2 are KGHSH and LQKENI. Between the trimmed V and J ends, which lost 6 bases and 4 bases, there was a span of 6 bases. The CDR3 runs to 12 residues. A heparinised blood draw that averaged about 100 mL was obtained once from each donor. Stem cell-like memory, regulatory, central memory and naive CD4+ cells were sorted via CD45RO/CCR7/CD25/CD127/CD95/CD27.

The rearrangement links TRBV18 to TRBJ2-2, with a weak D call TRBD2 (5 bases). The sequence came from a woman in her late teens or twenties in good health. Sequencing input: naive CD4+ T cells from blood. The CDR3 sequence is CASSLATGELFF. The CDR3 nucleotides are TGTGCCAGCTCGCTAGCCACCGGGGAGCTGTTTTTT.